This paragraph covers one T cell receptor (beta chain) sequence. The antigen remains unidentified. Per germline, CDR1 GTSNPN and CDR2 SVGIG (reference sequence). The V gene lost 2 bases and the J gene lost 2 bases, with 9 bases spanning the gap. This CDR3 spans 13 amino acids. This entry belongs to a study of T cells in Graves' hyperthyroidism and ophthalmopathy. Study findings and constraints: Model predictions of ophthalmopathy came a median 6.5 months before onset.

Amplified TCR beta CDR3 regions derived from RNA transcripts. HTBI primers drove first-round RT-PCR of the TCR CDR3. TCRdb re-derived calls from the multiplex PCR reads in MiXCR, one entry per CDR3 protein. Found here are 500,000 to 800,000 distinct CDR3 sequences, about 14% of them singletons; the top ten hold 12%. This chain links TRBV30 with TRBJ2-5, with D hard to call. This sequence originates from a woman aged 45-65 years with Graves' ophthalmopathy. The source material was blood. The DNA of the CDR3 is TGTGCCTGGAGTCCGGGCATACAAGAGACCCAGTACTTC. Translation gives CAWSPGIQETQYF.